The sequence of this T cell receptor (beta chain) was determined in a study of T cell responses to AZD1222 COVID-19 vaccine. The ends were cut back, 5 bases at V and 2 bases at J, with 13 bases in the middle. Germline V gene sequence: CDR1 SNHLY, CDR2 FYNNEI. This CDR3 spans 14 amino acids. This clone appeared a single time. Data came from immunoSEQ multiplex PCR; TCRdb stores just in-frame clones and leaves some out. Among 170,000 or so clones, 90% were seen once, and the ten largest hold roughly 2.8%. Specimen: peripheral blood, collected on day 0 of AZD1222 vaccination. The chain uses TRBV2 and TRBJ2-7; a weak D match, TRBD2 (6 bases). The source is an adult in good health. The DNA of the CDR3 is TGTGCCAGCAGTATTGGGACTGCTACCTACGAGCAGTACTTC. It translates to CASSIGTATYEQYF.